This is a list of T cell receptor beta chains from one sample in a study of blood T cell repertoires in COVID-19. Sequencing was performed with immunoSEQ multiplex PCR; in TCRdb, only in-frame clones are kept and a portion is missing. Of about 67,000 clones listed, roughly 90% are singletons. Input material: peripheral blood. These receptors came from a woman aged 55-69 years with acute or convalescent COVID-19. Both conserved end residues are part of each CDR3. A D gene is named only where the DNA matches it firmly. Clone sizes are given selectively: once, few, many, or a class where the clone is expanded.

TRBV6-5	-	-	14	TRBJ1-1	TGTGCCAGCAGTTACCAGGGAGGTAGCACTGAAGCTTTCTTT	CASSYQGGSTEAFF
TRBV6-5	-	TRBD1	14	TRBJ2-2	TGTGCCAGCAGTTACCAGGGGGCGTTCGGGGAGCTGTTTTTT	CASSYQGAFGELFF
TRBV18	-	TRBD1	19	TRBJ1-1	TGTGCCAGCTCACCGCTTACCGGTGGACAAACACAGGGGGCGCGTAAGGCTTTCTTT	CASSPLTGGQTQGARKAFF
TRBV5-1	-	-	16	TRBJ2-3	TGCGCCAGCAGCCCTTCCAACTTCGCTAGCACAGATACGCAGTATTTT	CASSPSNFASTDTQYF
TRBV6-5	-	-	15	TRBJ2-5	TGTGCCAGCAGCTCCATTGAGGGCGGGCAAGAGACCCAGTACTTC	CASSSIEGGQETQYF
TRBV7-3	-	TRBD2	15	TRBJ2-2	TGTGCCAGCAGCTTGGCGGGAGGGATCACCGGGGAGCTGTTTTTT	CASSLAGGITGELFF
TRBV4-1	-	TRBD2	17	TRBJ2-5	TGCGCCAGCAGCCGGGTCGTGGCGGGGGGCCTCCAAGAGACCCAGTACTTC	CASSRVVAGGLQETQYF
TRBV6-5	once	-	15	TRBJ1-5	TGTGCCAGCAGTTACTCTGGGAGTGGTGGACAGCCCCAGCATTTT	CASSYSGSGGQPQHF
TRBV6-6	-	TRBD1	15	TRBJ1-5	TGTGCCAGCACCACGGGACAGACGGGCAATCAGCCCCAGCATTTT	CASTTGQTGNQPQHF
TRBV14	-	TRBD1	16	TRBJ1-3	TGTGCCAGCAGCCGAGGACAGGGGGCAACTGAAAACACCATATATTTT	CASSRGQGATENTIYF
TRBV28	-	TRBD2	17	TRBJ2-1	TGTGCCAGCAGGGGAGGACTAGCGGGAGAATTAGGGGATGAGCAGTTCTTC	CASRGGLAGELGDEQFF
TRBV19	-	TRBD1	15	TRBJ2-1	TGTGCCAGTAGTCCCGGGACAGGATTCTACAATGAGCAGTTCTTC	CASSPGTGFYNEQFF
TRBV5-1	-	TRBD2	17	TRBJ2-3	TGCGCCAGCAGCTACCGGACTAGCGGGGGGGCCCCAGATACGCAGTATTTT	CASSYRTSGGAPDTQYF
TRBV5-1	-	-	15	TRBJ1-5	TGCGCCAGCAGCCCGGACTCCGGGCTCAATCAGCCCCAGCATTTT	CASSPDSGLNQPQHF
TRBV7-8	-	TRBD1	17	TRBJ1-4	TGTGCCAGCAGCTTAGCCAGGACAGGGTGGGATAGTGAAAAACTGTTTTTT	CASSLARTGWDSEKLFF
TRBV18	-	-	13	TRBJ1-1	TGTGCCAGCTCACCCGGCGGAGACACTGAAGCTTTCTTT	CASSPGGDTEAFF
TRBV5-6	few	-	14	TRBJ1-1	TGTGCCAGCATAGGACCGGGATCTAACACTGAAGCTTTCTTT	CASIGPGSNTEAFF
TRBV9	-	TRBD1	16	TRBJ2-3	TGTGCCAGCAGCGTAGGGCCGGGACAGGGAACAGATACGCAGTATTTT	CASSVGPGQGTDTQYF
TRBV9	-	TRBD1	15	TRBJ1-2	TGTGCCAGCAGCGGAGCAGGGGGAAGAGGCTATGGCTACACCTTC	CASSGAGGRGYGYTF
TRBV6-2/TRBV6-3	-	TRBD1	14	TRBJ1-2	TGTGCCAGCAGTCAGACGGACAGGGGTGGCGGCTACACCTTC	CASSQTDRGGGYTF
TRBV6-5	few	TRBD1	16	TRBJ1-6	TGTGCCAGCAGTTACTCAACGACAGGGTCAAATTCACCCCTCCACTTT	CASSYSTTGSNSPLHF
TRBV6-6	-	-	15	TRBJ1-2	TGTGCCAGCAGTTACCGCGGGGGGCAACTTTCGGGCTACACCTTC	CASSYRGGQLSGYTF
TRBV5-4	-	TRBD1	13	TRBJ1-1	TGTGCCAGCAGCCGGGACAGCAACACTGAAGCTTTCTTT	CASSRDSNTEAFF
TRBV2	few	-	14	TRBJ1-2	TGTGCCAGCAGTTTGTCAGGGGATAACTATGGCTACACCTTC	CASSLSGDNYGYTF
TRBV5-1	-	-	14	TRBJ1-6	TGCGCCAGCAGCTTGGAAAACAATAATTCACCCCTCCACTTT	CASSLENNNSPLHF
TRBV6-5	-	TRBD2	16	TRBJ2-5	TGTGCCAGCAGTTACTCGCCACTAGCGGGAGGTATGGCCCAGTACTTC	CASSYSPLAGGMAQYF